The rows below give T cell receptor beta chains drawn from one sample of a study of beta chain features in type 1 diabetes. The repertoire was sequenced with immunoSEQ multiplex PCR; TCRdb's copy has only in-frame clones and lacks some. The top ten clones hold 0.053% of a sample with around 240,000 clones, about 70% of them seen once. Sample: naive CD4+ T cells from blood. These receptors all stem from a man aged 25 to 45 in good health. CDR3s include the opening cysteine and the closing phenylalanine or tryptophan. Each record gives: J gene, clone size, V gene, D gene, CDR3 DNA, CDR3 protein. The D gene is left open where the match is weak. Clone size appears in some rows only: once, few, many, or a class for an expanded clone.

J gene: TRBJ2-7
clone size: few
V gene: TRBV7-2
D gene: .
CDR3 DNA: TGTGCCAGCAGCGCCCCCGGGCTAGGTTTATACTCCTACGAGCAGTACTTC
CDR3 protein: CASSAPGLGLYSYEQYF

J gene: TRBJ2-1
clone size: few
V gene: TRBV30
D gene: .
CDR3 DNA: TGTGCCTGGAGTCCCGGTGTGTACAATGAGCAGTTCTTC
CDR3 protein: CAWSPGVYNEQFF

J gene: TRBJ1-2
clone size: .
V gene: TRBV25-1
D gene: .
CDR3 DNA: TGTGCCAGCAGTGAACTGGTAGTTAAGACAAGAGTTAACTATGGCTACACCTTC
CDR3 protein: CASSELVVKTRVNYGYTF

J gene: TRBJ2-7
clone size: .
V gene: TRBV13
D gene: TRBD1
CDR3 DNA: TGTGCCAGCAGCTTAGAAAGACAGGGGCGCGAGCAGTACTTC
CDR3 protein: CASSLERQGREQYF

J gene: TRBJ2-1
clone size: .
V gene: TRBV30
D gene: TRBD2
CDR3 DNA: TGTGCCTGGAGTATCGGAGGACTAGCGGGAGGGCCGATTTACAATGAGCAGTTCTTC
CDR3 protein: CAWSIGGLAGGPIYNEQFF

J gene: TRBJ2-1
clone size: .
V gene: TRBV7-9
D gene: .
CDR3 DNA: TGTGCCAGCAGCTTAGATGGTGTAGGTCTGTTCTTC
CDR3 protein: CASSLDGVGLFF

J gene: TRBJ2-1
clone size: few
V gene: TRBV7-9
D gene: TRBD1
CDR3 DNA: TGTGCCAGTTGCCGGGACAGGGCGTACAATGAGCAGTTCTTC
CDR3 protein: CASCRDRAYNEQFF

J gene: TRBJ2-3
clone size: .
V gene: TRBV30
D gene: .
CDR3 DNA: TGTGCCTGGAGTGTAGGGGTAGCGGCAGATACGCAGTATTTT
CDR3 protein: CAWSVGVAADTQYF

J gene: TRBJ2-1
clone size: few
V gene: TRBV4-1
D gene: TRBD1
CDR3 DNA: TGCGCCAGCAGCCATCCCGGGACAGGGCGTTTCGGGGAGCAGTTCTTC
CDR3 protein: CASSHPGTGRFGEQFF

J gene: TRBJ2-1
clone size: few
V gene: TRBV5-1
D gene: TRBD2
CDR3 DNA: TGCGCCAGCAGCACCTCGGGACTAGCGGGAGTCTACAATGAGCAGTTCTTC
CDR3 protein: CASSTSGLAGVYNEQFF

J gene: TRBJ2-3
clone size: few
V gene: TRBV28
D gene: .
CDR3 DNA: TGTGCCAGCAGTTTAGCAGGGGCAGGCACAGATACGCAGTATTTT
CDR3 protein: CASSLAGAGTDTQYF